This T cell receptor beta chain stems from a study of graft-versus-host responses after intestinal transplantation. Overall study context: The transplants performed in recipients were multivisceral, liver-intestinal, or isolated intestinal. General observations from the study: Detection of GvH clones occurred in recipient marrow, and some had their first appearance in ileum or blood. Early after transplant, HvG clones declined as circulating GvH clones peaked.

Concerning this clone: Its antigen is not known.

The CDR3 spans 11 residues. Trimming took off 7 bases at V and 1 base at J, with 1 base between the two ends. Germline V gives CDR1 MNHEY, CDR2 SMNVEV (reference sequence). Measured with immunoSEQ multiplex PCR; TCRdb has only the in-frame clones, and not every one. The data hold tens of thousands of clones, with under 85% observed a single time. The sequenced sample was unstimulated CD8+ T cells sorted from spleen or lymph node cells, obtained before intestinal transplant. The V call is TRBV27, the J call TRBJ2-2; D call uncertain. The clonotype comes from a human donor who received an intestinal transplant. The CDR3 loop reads CASKNTGELFF. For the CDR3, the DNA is TGTGCCAGCAAGAACACCGGGGAGCTGTTTTTT.